A selection of T cell receptor beta chains follows, all from one sample in a study of blood T cells in healthy people across ages. TCRdb re-derived calls from the 5' RACE reads in MiXCR, one entry per CDR3 protein. There are under 800,000 distinct CDR3 sequences in the sample; roughly 44% occur only once, and under 25% lies in the top ten. What was sequenced was blood. The receptors stem from a woman in her sixties or seventies in good health. The CDR3 runs from the conserved cysteine through the conserved F or W. A D gene is named only where the DNA matches it firmly. Clone size is shown for a subset of rows, as once, few, many or a class of expanded clone.

d_call,clone_size,v_call,j_call,cdr3_nt,cdr3_aa
-,few,TRBV6-1,TRBJ1-5,TGTGCCAGCAGTGAATTCTGGGTACAGGAAGGACAGCCCCAGCATTTT,CASSEFWVQEGQPQHF
-,-,TRBV12-3/TRBV12-4,TRBJ2-5,TGTGCCAGCAGTTGGGGGGACATTTACCAAGAGACCCAGTACTTC,CASSWGDIYQETQYF
-,-,TRBV3-1,TRBJ2-1,TGTGCCAGCAGCCAAGATAGGGAAACGCGAGCTAACTACAATGAGCAGTTCTTC,CASSQDRETRANYNEQFF
-,-,TRBV4-2,TRBJ2-1,TGTGCCAGCAGCCAAGATGTAGGGGGAGTATCCTACAATGAGCAGTTCTTC,CASSQDVGGVSYNEQFF
-,-,TRBV27,TRBJ1-2,TGTGCCAGCAGTTCCGTCGTGAATGATTTTAAGGATCTACGTGGCTACACCTTC,CASSSVVNDFKDLRGYTF
TRBD2,few,TRBV10-3,TRBJ2-3,TGTGCCATCAGTGAATTCGGGTTAGCGGGGTTCACAGATACGCAGTATTTT,CAISEFGLAGFTDTQYF
TRBD2,-,TRBV6-1,TRBJ2-5,TGTGCCAGCAGTGAACAGATTAGCGGGGGGTCAGAGACCCAGTACTTC,CASSEQISGGSETQYF
TRBD2,few,TRBV11-2,TRBJ2-5,TGTGCCAGCAGCTTAGATCTCTCGGCTAGCGGGAGGGAGACCCAGTACTTC,CASSLDLSASGRETQYF
-,-,TRBV20-1,TRBJ2-3,TGCAGTGCTAGAGGGGGAGGGGGAGCCGTAGATACGCAGTATTTT,CSARGGGGAVDTQYF
-,-,TRBV7-3,TRBJ1-6,TGTGCCAGCAGCCAAACAGGGCGTAGTAATTCACCCCTCCACTTT,CASSQTGRSNSPLHF
-,-,TRBV5-5,TRBJ2-1,TGTGCCAGCAGCCGAGGGCCGGGACCGAGCTCCTACAATGAGCAGTTCTTC,CASSRGPGPSSYNEQFF
-,-,TRBV28,TRBJ2-1,TGTGCCAGCACCCTACGAGCGTATGAGCAGTTCTTC,CASTLRAYEQFF
-,-,TRBV10-3,TRBJ2-5,TGTGCCATCAGTGGGGTCGGCAGACAAGAGACCCAGTACTTC,CAISGVGRQETQYF
TRBD2,few,TRBV3-1,TRBJ2-7,TGTGCCAGCAGCCAGTCCGGGACTAGCGGGGGGGCCTTCGAGCAGTACTTC,CASSQSGTSGGAFEQYF
-,many,TRBV6-4,TRBJ2-3,TGTGCCAGCAGTGACGGGTCAGGGGGCACAGATACGCAGTATTTT,CASSDGSGGTDTQYF
-,-,TRBV6-5,TRBJ2-3,TGTGCCAGCTCCCCGAGCTCCTCAGGGACAGATACGCAGTATTTT,CASSPSSSGTDTQYF
TRBD1,-,TRBV29-1,TRBJ2-1,TGCAGCGTCTCCGGGACAGGGACCTACAATGAGCAGTTCTTC,CSVSGTGTYNEQFF
-,-,TRBV24-1,TRBJ1-5,TGTGCCACCAGTGATTTCTTGGTAAATCAGCCCCAGCATTTT,CATSDFLVNQPQHF
TRBD1,many,TRBV29-1,TRBJ2-5,TGCAGCGTTGAAATGGACAGGGACCCTTGGACCCAGTACTTC,CSVEMDRDPWTQYF
-,-,TRBV7-9,TRBJ2-7,TGTGCCAGCAGCCTAGTCCAGGGGCGCCGATACTACGAGCAGTACTTC,CASSLVQGRRYYEQYF